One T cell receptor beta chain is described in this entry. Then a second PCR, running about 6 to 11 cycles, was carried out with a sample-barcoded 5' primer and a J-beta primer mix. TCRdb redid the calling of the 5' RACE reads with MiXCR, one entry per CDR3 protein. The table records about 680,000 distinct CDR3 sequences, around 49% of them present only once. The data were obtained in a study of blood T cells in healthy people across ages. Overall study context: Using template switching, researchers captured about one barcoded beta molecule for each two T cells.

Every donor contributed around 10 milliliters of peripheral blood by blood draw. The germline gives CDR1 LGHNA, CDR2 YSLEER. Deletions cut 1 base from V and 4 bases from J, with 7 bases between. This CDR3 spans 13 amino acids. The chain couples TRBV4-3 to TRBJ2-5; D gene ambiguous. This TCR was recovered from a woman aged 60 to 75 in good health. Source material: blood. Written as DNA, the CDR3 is TGCGCCAGCAGCCAAGGCCGATTAGAGACCCAGTACTTC. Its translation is CASSQGRLETQYF.